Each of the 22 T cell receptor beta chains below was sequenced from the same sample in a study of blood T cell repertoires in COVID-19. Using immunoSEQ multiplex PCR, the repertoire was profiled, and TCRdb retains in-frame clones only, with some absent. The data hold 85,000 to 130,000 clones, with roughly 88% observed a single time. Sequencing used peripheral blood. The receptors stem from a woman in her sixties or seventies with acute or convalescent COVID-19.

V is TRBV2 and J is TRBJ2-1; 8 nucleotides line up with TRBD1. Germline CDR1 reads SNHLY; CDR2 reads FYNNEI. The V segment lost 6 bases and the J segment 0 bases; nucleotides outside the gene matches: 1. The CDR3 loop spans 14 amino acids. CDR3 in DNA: TGTGCCAGCAGCGGGACAGGCTCCTACAATGAGCAGTTCTTC. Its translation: CASSGTGSYNEQFF.

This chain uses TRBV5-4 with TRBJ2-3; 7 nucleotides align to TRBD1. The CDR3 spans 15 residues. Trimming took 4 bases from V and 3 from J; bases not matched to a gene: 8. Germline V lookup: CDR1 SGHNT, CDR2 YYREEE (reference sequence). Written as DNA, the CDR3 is TGTGCCAGCAGCCCTGGGACAGACTTTACAGATACGCAGTATTTT. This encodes CASSPGTDFTDTQYF.

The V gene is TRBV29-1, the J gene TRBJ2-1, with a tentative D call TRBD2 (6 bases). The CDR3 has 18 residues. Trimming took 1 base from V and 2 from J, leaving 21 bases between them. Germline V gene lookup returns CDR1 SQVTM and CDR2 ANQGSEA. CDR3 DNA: TGCAGCGTTGAAGTGGGGGTTTTGGTTAGCGGAACCTACAATGAGCAGTTCTTC. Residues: CSVEVGVLVSGTYNEQFF.

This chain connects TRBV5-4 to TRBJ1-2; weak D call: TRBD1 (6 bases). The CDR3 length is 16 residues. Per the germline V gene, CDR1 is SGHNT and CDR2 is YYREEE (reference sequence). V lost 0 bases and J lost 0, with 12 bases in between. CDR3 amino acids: CASSLEGTLSNYGYTF. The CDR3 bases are TGTGCCAGCAGCTTGGAAGGGACACTCTCTAACTATGGCTACACCTTC.

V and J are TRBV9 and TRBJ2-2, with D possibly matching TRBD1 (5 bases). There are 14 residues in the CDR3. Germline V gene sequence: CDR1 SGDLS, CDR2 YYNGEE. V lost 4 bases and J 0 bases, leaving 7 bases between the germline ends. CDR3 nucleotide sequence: TGTGCCAGCAGCAGACAGACGAACACCGGGGAGCTGTTTTTT. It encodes CASSRQTNTGELFF.

The CDR3 is CASSQGLAGVAKNIQYF. The CDR3 DNA reads TGTGCCAGCAGCCAGGGACTAGCGGGGGTAGCCAAAAACATTCAGTACTTC. V is TRBV3-1 (or the pseudogene TRBV3-2) and J is TRBJ2-4; 14 nucleotides agree with TRBD2. With 3 bases clipped from V and 0 bases from J, the junction kept 1 base outside the gene matches. Germline V gene data show CDR1 as LGHDT and CDR2 as YNNKEL (reference sequence). This CDR3 spans 17 amino acids.

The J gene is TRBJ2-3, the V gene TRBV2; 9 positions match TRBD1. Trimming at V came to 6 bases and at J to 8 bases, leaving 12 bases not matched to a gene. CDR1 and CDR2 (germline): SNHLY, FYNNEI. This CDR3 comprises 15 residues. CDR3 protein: CASSPWTGVIATQYF. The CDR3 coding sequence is TGTGCCAGCAGCCCGTGGACAGGGGTGATCGCTACGCAGTATTTT.

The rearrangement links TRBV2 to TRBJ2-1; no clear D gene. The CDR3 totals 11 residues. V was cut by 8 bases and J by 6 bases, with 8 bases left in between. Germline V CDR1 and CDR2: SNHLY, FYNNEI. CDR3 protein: CASAGFNEQFF. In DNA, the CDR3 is TGTGCCAGCGCCGGGTTCAATGAGCAGTTCTTC.

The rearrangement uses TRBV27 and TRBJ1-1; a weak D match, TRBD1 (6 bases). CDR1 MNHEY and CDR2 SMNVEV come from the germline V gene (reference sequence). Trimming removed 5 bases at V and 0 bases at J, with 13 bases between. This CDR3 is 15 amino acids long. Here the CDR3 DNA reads TGTGCCAGCAGTGGCTGGGGGCGACTGAACACTGAAGCTTTCTTT. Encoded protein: CASSGWGRLNTEAFF.

The CDR3 protein is CASRMGLLYNEQFF. CDR3 in DNA: TGTGCCAGCAGGATGGGACTCCTATACAATGAGCAGTTCTTC. The chain links TRBV2 to TRBJ2-1, with D possibly being TRBD2 (6 bases). Trimming took off 6 bases at V and 4 bases at J, with 13 bases between the two ends. The germline V gene has CDR1 SNHLY and CDR2 FYNNEI. CDR3 length equals 14 residues.

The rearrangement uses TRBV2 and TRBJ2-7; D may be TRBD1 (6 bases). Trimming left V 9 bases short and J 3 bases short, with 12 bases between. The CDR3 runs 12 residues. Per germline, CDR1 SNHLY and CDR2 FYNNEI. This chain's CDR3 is CARGSGDYEQYF. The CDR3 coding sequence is TGTGCCAGGGGTTCAGGGGACTACGAGCAGTACTTC.

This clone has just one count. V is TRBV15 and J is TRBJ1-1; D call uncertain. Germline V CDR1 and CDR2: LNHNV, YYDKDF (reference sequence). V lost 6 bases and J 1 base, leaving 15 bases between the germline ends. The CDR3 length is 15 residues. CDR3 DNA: TGTGCCACCAGGCGGGCCCTCGAGTCGAACACTGAAGCTTTCTTT. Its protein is CATRRALESNTEAFF.

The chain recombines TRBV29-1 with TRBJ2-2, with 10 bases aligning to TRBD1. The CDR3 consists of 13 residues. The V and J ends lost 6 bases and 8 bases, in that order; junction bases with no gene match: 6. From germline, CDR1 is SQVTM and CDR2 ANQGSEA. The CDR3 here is CSVRDRGRGELFF. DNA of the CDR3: TGCAGCGTCCGGGACAGGGGAAGGGGGGAGCTGTTTTTT.

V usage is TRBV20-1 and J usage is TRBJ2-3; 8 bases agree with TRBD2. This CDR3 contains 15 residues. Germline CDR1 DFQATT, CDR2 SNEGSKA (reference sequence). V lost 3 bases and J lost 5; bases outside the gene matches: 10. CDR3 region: CSASMWLAGVDTQYF. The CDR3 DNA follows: TGCAGTGCTAGTATGTGGCTAGCGGGTGTAGATACGCAGTATTTT.

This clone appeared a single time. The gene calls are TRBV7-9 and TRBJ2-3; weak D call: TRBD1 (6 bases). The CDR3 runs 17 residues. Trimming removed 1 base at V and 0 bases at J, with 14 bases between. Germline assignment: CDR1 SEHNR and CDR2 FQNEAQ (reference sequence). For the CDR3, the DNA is TGTGCCAGCAGCTTAGGTAGGGCAGGGGCCAGCACAGATACGCAGTATTTT. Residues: CASSLGRAGASTDTQYF. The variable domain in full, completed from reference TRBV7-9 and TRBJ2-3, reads DTGVSQNPRHKITKRGQNVTFRCDPISEHNRLYWYRQTLGQGPEFLTYFQNEAQLEKSRLLSDRFSAERPKGSFSTLEIQRTEQGDSAMYLCASSLGRAGASTDTQYFGPGTRLTVL.

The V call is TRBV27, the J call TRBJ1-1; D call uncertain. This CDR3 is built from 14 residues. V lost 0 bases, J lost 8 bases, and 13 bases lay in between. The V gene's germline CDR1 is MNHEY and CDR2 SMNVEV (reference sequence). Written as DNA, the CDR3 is TGTGCCAGCAGTTTATCGAGACAAATCGGCGAAGCTTTCTTT. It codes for CASSLSRQIGEAFF.

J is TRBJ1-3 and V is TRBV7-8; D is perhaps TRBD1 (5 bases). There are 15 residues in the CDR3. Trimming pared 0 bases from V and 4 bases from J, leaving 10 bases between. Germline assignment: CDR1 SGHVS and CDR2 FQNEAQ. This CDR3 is CASSLAGGVGNTIYF. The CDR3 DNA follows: TGTGCCAGCAGCTTAGCCGGGGGAGTAGGAAACACCATATATTTT.

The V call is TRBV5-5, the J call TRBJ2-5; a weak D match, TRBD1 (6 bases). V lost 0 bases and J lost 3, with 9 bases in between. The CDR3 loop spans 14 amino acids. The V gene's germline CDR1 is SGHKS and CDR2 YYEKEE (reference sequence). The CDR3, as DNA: TGTGCCAGCAGCTTGGTAACAGGGAAAGAGACCCAGTACTTC. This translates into CASSLVTGKETQYF.

CDR3 in amino acids: CASSPGSTSGTQYF. The CDR3 DNA reads as TGTGCCAGCAGTCCTGGGTCAACTTCAGGGACCCAGTACTTC. The chain links TRBV27 to TRBJ2-5; D remains unclear. CDR1 and CDR2 (germline): MNHEY, SMNVEV (reference sequence). This CDR3 region has 14 residues. V lost 5 bases to trimming and J lost 7 bases, with 17 bases between them.

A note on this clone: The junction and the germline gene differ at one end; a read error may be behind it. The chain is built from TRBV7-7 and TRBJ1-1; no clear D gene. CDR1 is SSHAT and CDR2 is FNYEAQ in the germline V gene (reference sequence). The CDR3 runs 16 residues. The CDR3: CASSLMSGRPNTEAFF. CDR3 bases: TGTGCTAGCAGCTTAATGAGCGGCAGGCCGAACACTGAAGCTTTCTTT.

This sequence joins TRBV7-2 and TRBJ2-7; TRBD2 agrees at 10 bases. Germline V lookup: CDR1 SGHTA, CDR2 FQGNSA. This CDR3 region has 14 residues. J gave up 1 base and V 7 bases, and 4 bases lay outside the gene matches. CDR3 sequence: CASTPAGGSYEQYF. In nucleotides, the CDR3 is TGTGCCAGCACCCCAGCGGGAGGGTCCTACGAGCAGTACTTC.

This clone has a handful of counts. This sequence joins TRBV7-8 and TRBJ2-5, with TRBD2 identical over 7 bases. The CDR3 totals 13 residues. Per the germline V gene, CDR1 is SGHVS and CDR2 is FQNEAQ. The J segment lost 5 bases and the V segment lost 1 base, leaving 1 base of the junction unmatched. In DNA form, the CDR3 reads TGTGCCAGCAGCTTAGGCGGGAGTGAGACCCAGTACTTC. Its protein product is CASSLGGSETQYF. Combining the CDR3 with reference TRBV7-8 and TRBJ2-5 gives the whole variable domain GAGVSQSPRYKVAKRGQDVALRCDPISGHVSLFWYQQALGQGPEFLTYFQNEAQLDKSGLPSDRFFAERPEGSVSTLKIQRTQQEDSAVYLCASSLGGSETQYFGPGTRLLVL.